The 20 T cell receptor beta chains below all came from one sample that was sequenced in a study of cytomegalovirus exposure and HLA in healthy donors. With 60 Vbeta and 13 Jbeta primers, the PCR was carried out. Method: immunoSEQ multiplex PCR; TCRdb's copy keeps in-frame clones and lacks some. The data contain over 130,000 clones, around 75% of them singletons. The specimen sequenced was PBMCs. These receptor sequences come from a woman aged 25 to 39 in good health and CMV-seronegative.

The chain uses TRBV7-9 and TRBJ2-3, with TRBD2 matching over 8 bases. Trimming cost V 10 bases and J 0 bases; bases outside gene matches: 6. Germline CDR1 is SEHNR and CDR2 is FQNEAQ (reference sequence). The CDR3 contains 14 residues. The CDR3 loop reads CATPLAASTDTQYF. CDR3 nucleotides: TGTGCCACCCCACTAGCGGCTAGCACAGATACGCAGTATTTT. Together with reference TRBV7-9 and TRBJ2-3, the CDR3 gives the full variable domain: DTGVSQNPRHKITKRGQNVTFRCDPISEHNRLYWYRQTLGQGPEFLTYFQNEAQLEKSRLLSDRFSAERPKGSFSTLEIQRTEQGDSAMYLCATPLAASTDTQYFGPGTRLTVL.

This clone was observed a single time. A much larger clone lies a single base off, so this may be a read error. The chain carries TRBV28 and TRBJ1-5; TRBD1 aligns across 10 bases. CDR3 length: 14 amino acids. Germline V gene lookup returns CDR1 MDHEN and CDR2 SYDVKM. Losses at the gene ends were 5 bases for V and 6 bases for J; bases not matched to a gene: 4. The CDR3 DNA is TGTGCCAGCAGTACCGGGACAGGGGTTCAGCCCCAGCATTTT. Encoded protein: CASSTGTGVQPQHF.

CDR3 coding DNA: TGTGCCAGCTCCCAGAGGGTGCCGGAGGGCTACACCTTC. Translating it yields CASSQRVPEGYTF. The chain carries TRBV18 and TRBJ1-2; D not resolved. Germline V gene sequence: CDR1 KGHSH, CDR2 LQKENI. The V gene lost 6 bases and the J gene lost 8 bases, with 16 bases spanning the gap. The CDR3 covers 13 residues.

The genes are TRBV6-5 and TRBJ1-6, with D maybe TRBD1 (6 bases). CDR1 and CDR2 (germline): MNHEY, SVGAGI. CDR3 length: 14 amino acids. V lost 2 bases and J lost 11, with 13 bases in between. The CDR3 is CASSYQQGFPPLHF. The CDR3 coding sequence is TGTGCCAGCAGTTACCAGCAGGGGTTCCCACCCCTCCACTTT.

This chain links TRBV7-6 with TRBJ2-5; a possible D gene is TRBD2 (5 bases). CDR1 is SGHVS and CDR2 is FNYEAQ in the germline V gene. The V and J ends lost 5 bases and 4 bases respectively, with 11 bases between them. CDR3 length: 13 residues. CDR3 DNA: TGTGCCAGCAGCCTTATGAGGGCAGAGACCCAGTACTTC. Protein product: CASSLMRAETQYF.

This chain connects TRBV30 to TRBJ1-2; D gene ambiguous. Germline V gene lookup returns CDR1 GTSNPN and CDR2 SVGIG (reference sequence). The CDR3 contains 11 residues. The V gene lost 2 bases and the J gene lost 4 bases, with 5 bases spanning the gap. The chain's CDR3 is CAWSLLYGYTF. As DNA, the CDR3 is TGTGCCTGGAGTCTTCTCTATGGCTACACCTTC.

The gene calls are TRBV12-5 and TRBJ1-1, with TRBD1 as a possible D gene (6 bases). This CDR3 is 16 amino acids long. The germline V gene encodes CDR1 LGHNT and CDR2 FRNRAP. Trimming cost V 2 bases and J 1 base, with 14 bases left between them. The CDR3: CASGLYGGDTNTEAFF. The CDR3, as DNA: TGTGCTAGTGGTTTGTATGGGGGGGACACGAACACTGAAGCTTTCTTT.

The chain is built from TRBV27 and TRBJ2-7, with 7 bases that match TRBD1. The germline CDR1 and CDR2 sequences are MNHEY and SMNVEV (reference sequence). Trimming at V came to 6 bases and at J to 2 bases, leaving 10 bases not matched to a gene. This CDR3 has 15 residues. The CDR3 bases are TGTGCCAGCAGCCTCATGACAGGGTTCACCTACGAGCAGTACTTC. This sequence encodes CASSLMTGFTYEQYF.

This clone turned up a few times. The J gene is TRBJ2-7, the V gene TRBV7-9, with unresolved D. CDR1 and CDR2 from the germline V gene are SEHNR and FQNEAQ (reference sequence). The CDR3 has 14 residues. V gave up 1 base and J gave up 0 bases, with 7 bases separating them. The CDR3 region has the DNA TGTGCCAGCAGCTTAGGGCATCTCTCCTACGAGCAGTACTTC. Translation gives CASSLGHLSYEQYF. Using reference TRBV7-9 and TRBJ2-7 for the parts outside the CDR3, the full variable domain is DTGVSQNPRHKITKRGQNVTFRCDPISEHNRLYWYRQTLGQGPEFLTYFQNEAQLEKSRLLSDRFSAERPKGSFSTLEIQRTEQGDSAMYLCASSLGHLSYEQYFGPGTRLTVT.

This rearrangement joins TRBV6-5 to TRBJ1-2; D is ambiguous. Germline CDR1 and CDR2: MNHEY and SVGAGI. CDR3 length: 9 residues. The V and J ends lost 11 bases and 8 bases respectively, with 9 bases between them. In DNA form, the CDR3 reads TGTGCCGCCGGGGAGGGCTACACCTTC. Amino acids: CAAGEGYTF.

The chain uses TRBV19 and TRBJ1-2, with TRBD1 matching 7 bases. Per germline, CDR1 LNHDA and CDR2 SQIVND (reference sequence). V shed 6 bases and J 0 bases; nucleotides not matched to a gene: 7. The CDR3 runs to 15 residues. In nucleotides, the CDR3 is TGTGCCAGTAGCTACGACAGGGAGTCTAACTATGGCTACACCTTC. This encodes CASSYDRESNYGYTF.

The chain employs TRBV7-9 and TRBJ2-3; 8 nucleotides line up with TRBD2. This CDR3 region has 16 residues. J gave up 1 base and V 8 bases, and 11 bases lay outside the gene matches. Germline V gene sequence: CDR1 SEHNR, CDR2 FQNEAQ (reference sequence). In nucleotides, the CDR3 is TGTGCCAGCGGCGCGTCGACGGGACTAGGCACAGATACGCAGTATTTT. It specifies CASGASTGLGTDTQYF.

The chain is built from TRBV2 and TRBJ2-5; 11 bases align to TRBD2. This CDR3 has 15 residues. The germline gives CDR1 SNHLY, CDR2 FYNNEI. Germline trimming cut 5 bases from V and 2 bases from J; bases unmatched to any gene: 4. CDR3 nucleotides: TGTGCCAGCAGTCCCGGGACTAGCGGACAAGAGACCCAGTACTTC. Its translation: CASSPGTSGQETQYF.

CDR3: CASSLLSGGAPGELFF. CDR3 in DNA: TGCGCCAGCAGTCTCCTTAGCGGGGGGGCACCCGGGGAGCTGTTTTTT. The V and J genes are TRBV5-1 and TRBJ2-2, with 11 bases lining up with TRBD2. Trimming at V came to 5 bases and at J to 6 bases, leaving 9 bases not matched to a gene. The V gene's germline CDR1 is SGHRS and CDR2 YFSETQ. The CDR3 has 16 residues.

The genes are TRBV5-4 and TRBJ2-7; 10 bases are a match to TRBD1. CDR3 length equals 15 residues. Trimming took 3 bases from V and 6 from J; bases not matched to a gene: 9. Germline V gene data show CDR1 as SGHNT and CDR2 as YYREEE (reference sequence). The CDR3 region is CASSSMDGTGVEQYV. DNA for the CDR3: TGTGCCAGCAGCTCCATGGATGGGACAGGGGTCGAGCAGTACGTC.

The gene calls are TRBV11-3 and TRBJ2-2, with 9 bases lining up with TRBD2. The CDR3 spans 17 residues. Germline-derived CDR1 and CDR2 are SGHNT and YENEEA. Trimming removed 5 bases from V and 0 bases from J; junction bases left unmatched: 7. CDR3 protein: CASSGAGGSANTGELFF. The CDR3 DNA follows: TGTGCCAGCAGCGGGGCGGGAGGGTCCGCGAACACCGGGGAGCTGTTTTTT.

CDR3 amino acids: CAISEEDREAFF. The CDR3 nucleotides are TGTGCCATCAGTGAGGAAGACAGGGAAGCTTTCTTT. The chain recombines TRBV10-3 with TRBJ1-1; the D gene is possibly TRBD1 (6 bases). From germline, CDR1 is ENHRY and CDR2 SYGVKD. The ends were cut back, 2 bases at V and 8 bases at J, with 9 bases in the middle. The CDR3 sequence is 12 residues long.

The table lists this clone with a few counts. This chain connects TRBV11-2 to TRBJ2-7, with TRBD2 matching over 8 bases. CDR3 length equals 13 residues. Per germline, CDR1 SGHAT and CDR2 FQNNGV. Trimming cost V 6 bases and J 8 bases; bases outside gene matches: 9. The CDR3 DNA follows: TGTGCCAGCAGGGGGGGGACTAGACGGCAGCAGTACTTC. Translating gives CASRGGTRRQQYF.

The rearrangement joins TRBV7-9 to TRBJ1-4; TRBD1 matches 7 bases. After removal of 6 bases from V and 8 bases from J, the junction contained 6 bases not matched to a gene. The germline V gene has CDR1 SEHNR and CDR2 FQNEAQ (reference sequence). The length of the CDR3 is 13 residues. This CDR3 reads CASRRQGGEKLFF. The CDR3 DNA reads as TGTGCCAGCAGGAGGCAGGGGGGAGAAAAACTGTTTTTT.

V usage is TRBV10-3 and J usage is TRBJ2-1, with 7 bases matching TRBD2. V shed 10 bases, J shed 2 bases, and the junction held 11 bases outside the gene matches. This CDR3 is 15 amino acids long. Looked up from germline, CDR1 is ENHRY and CDR2 is SYGVKD. The chain's CDR3 is CANSFSGPTYNEQFF. CDR3 nucleotide sequence: TGTGCCAACAGCTTTAGCGGGCCTACCTACAATGAGCAGTTCTTC.